Listed below are T cell receptor beta chains from one sample, sequenced in a study of beta chain features in type 1 diabetes. Assay used: immunoSEQ multiplex PCR; TCRdb lists only in-frame clones, some missing. This table has roughly 310,000 clones, 9.5% to 11% appearing once. Material for sequencing was naive CD4+ T cells from blood. These receptors all come from a woman in her twenties or thirties in good health. The CDR3 runs from the conserved cysteine through the conserved F or W. The order of the fields is clone size, J gene, V gene, D gene, CDR3 DNA, CDR3 protein. The D gene is left open where the match is weak. Some rows mark clone size as missing; the rest say once, few, many or name a class of expanded clone.

clone_size: -; j_call: TRBJ2-7; v_call: TRBV6-5; d_call: -; cdr3_nt: TGTGCCAGCAGAAGACTAGTGAGCGGCCACGAGCAGTACTTC; cdr3_aa: CASRRLVSGHEQYF
clone_size: -; j_call: TRBJ1-2; v_call: TRBV18; d_call: -; cdr3_nt: TGTGCCAGCTCACCCCCCCTTCTAGACTATGGCTACACCTTC; cdr3_aa: CASSPPLLDYGYTF
clone_size: -; j_call: TRBJ2-7; v_call: TRBV29-1; d_call: TRBD2; cdr3_nt: TGCAGCGTTCTTAGCGGGAATGGGTTCGACGAGCAGTACTTC; cdr3_aa: CSVLSGNGFDEQYF
clone_size: few; j_call: TRBJ2-2; v_call: TRBV19; d_call: -; cdr3_nt: TGTGCCAGTAGTGCCCGTGGGAGCAACACCGGGGAGCTGTTTTTT; cdr3_aa: CASSARGSNTGELFF
clone_size: -; j_call: TRBJ2-1; v_call: TRBV19; d_call: -; cdr3_nt: TGTGCCAGTAGTATAGGGACAGTCTACAATGAGCAGTTCTTC; cdr3_aa: CASSIGTVYNEQFF
clone_size: few; j_call: TRBJ2-1; v_call: TRBV13; d_call: TRBD2; cdr3_nt: TGTGCCAGCAGCCAAAGACTAGCGGGAGATCTCTACAATGAGCAGTTCTTC; cdr3_aa: CASSQRLAGDLYNEQFF
clone_size: few; j_call: TRBJ1-5; v_call: TRBV2; d_call: TRBD1; cdr3_nt: TGTGCCAGCAGCCTGAGACAGGGCGGCAATCAGCCCCAGCATTTT; cdr3_aa: CASSLRQGGNQPQHF
clone_size: few; j_call: TRBJ2-7; v_call: TRBV5-6; d_call: -; cdr3_nt: TGTGCCAGCAGCTTGCGTAGAACCTACGAGCAGTACTTC; cdr3_aa: CASSLRRTYEQYF
clone_size: -; j_call: TRBJ2-7; v_call: TRBV19; d_call: TRBD1; cdr3_nt: TGTGCCAGTAATCCGGGACAGGGGGTAGACGAGCAGTACTTC; cdr3_aa: CASNPGQGVDEQYF
clone_size: -; j_call: TRBJ2-1; v_call: TRBV11-2; d_call: TRBD2; cdr3_nt: TGTGCCAGCAGCTTACTAGCGGGAGGGCCTAGGAAGCAGTTCTTC; cdr3_aa: CASSLLAGGPRKQFF
clone_size: -; j_call: TRBJ2-1; v_call: TRBV14; d_call: TRBD2; cdr3_nt: TGTGCCAGCAGCCATCCACGGAAGCGGGAAGGCGACAATGAGCAGTTCTTC; cdr3_aa: CASSHPRKREGDNEQFF
clone_size: -; j_call: TRBJ2-2; v_call: TRBV4-3; d_call: -; cdr3_nt: TGCGCCAGCAGCGCCGAAGCGACAGGGAGGACCGGGGAGCTGTTTTTT; cdr3_aa: CASSAEATGRTGELFF
clone_size: few; j_call: TRBJ1-2; v_call: TRBV27; d_call: -; cdr3_nt: TGTGCCAGCAGTTCACAGGCCACCTTC; cdr3_aa: CASSSQATF
clone_size: few; j_call: TRBJ2-7; v_call: TRBV6-1; d_call: TRBD2; cdr3_nt: TGTGCCACCGGACTAGCGGGAGGGCCGGGCGAGCAGTACTTC; cdr3_aa: CATGLAGGPGEQYF
clone_size: few; j_call: TRBJ2-7; v_call: TRBV2; d_call: -; cdr3_nt: TGTGCCAGCAGTGAAGCCCGACTATACTCCTACGAGCAGTACTTC; cdr3_aa: CASSEARLYSYEQYF
clone_size: -; j_call: TRBJ2-1; v_call: TRBV19; d_call: TRBD2; cdr3_nt: TGTGCCAGTAGTGGGACTACCGTTAATGAGCAGTTCTTC; cdr3_aa: CASSGTTVNEQFF
clone_size: -; j_call: TRBJ2-7; v_call: TRBV19; d_call: TRBD2; cdr3_nt: TGTGCCAGCGGGACTAGCGGATTCTACGAGCAGTACTTC; cdr3_aa: CASGTSGFYEQYF
clone_size: once; j_call: TRBJ2-2; v_call: TRBV11-3; d_call: TRBD1; cdr3_nt: TGTGCCAGCAGACCGACAGGGCCCACCGGGGAGCTGTTTTTT; cdr3_aa: CASRPTGPTGELFF